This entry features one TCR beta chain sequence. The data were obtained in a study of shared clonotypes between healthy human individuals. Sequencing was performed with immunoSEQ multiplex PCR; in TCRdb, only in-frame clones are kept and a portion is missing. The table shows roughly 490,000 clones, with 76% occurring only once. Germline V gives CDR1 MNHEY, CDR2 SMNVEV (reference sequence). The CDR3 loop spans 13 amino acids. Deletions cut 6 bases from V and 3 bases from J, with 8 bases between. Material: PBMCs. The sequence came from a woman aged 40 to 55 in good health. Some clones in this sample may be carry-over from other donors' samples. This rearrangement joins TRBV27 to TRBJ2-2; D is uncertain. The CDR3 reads CASRAVHTGELFF. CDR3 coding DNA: TGTGCCAGCAGGGCAGTTCACACCGGGGAGCTGTTTTTT.